This is a list of T cell receptor beta chains from one sample in a study of blood T cell repertoires in COVID-19. Clones were read by immunoSEQ multiplex PCR, and TCRdb kept only the in-frame ones, dropping some. This sample has a few hundred thousand clones, with around nine tenths found just once. The specimen was PBMCs or T cells enriched from blood (not recorded which). These receptors came from a middle-aged woman who had recovered from COVID-19. Each CDR3 is given with its conserved first and last residue. Fields, in order: J gene, clone size, D gene, V gene, CDR3 DNA, CDR3 protein. A D gene is named only where the DNA matches it firmly. Only some rows state a clone size, as once, few, many or a class for expanded clones.

TRBJ2-3,-,-,TRBV4-2,TGTGCCAGCAGCCAAGGACAGGACACAGATACGCAGTATTTT,CASSQGQDTDTQYF
TRBJ1-1,-,TRBD1,TRBV24-1,TGTGCCACCAGTGATTGGCGGGACAGGCTCATGAACACTGAAGCTTTCTTT,CATSDWRDRLMNTEAFF
TRBJ2-7,-,-,TRBV7-2,TGTGCCAGCAGCCGCCAGGGGGGTATGGGCTTATCCTACGAGCAGTACTTC,CASSRQGGMGLSYEQYF
TRBJ1-4,-,-,TRBV28,TGTGCCAGCTTCGCTCGGGGTGCAACTAATGAAAAACTGTTTTTT,CASFARGATNEKLFF
TRBJ2-7,-,-,TRBV19,TGTGCCAGTAGTCCCCAGGGGGCGGGAGGGCCTACGAACGAGCAGTACTTC,CASSPQGAGGPTNEQYF
TRBJ2-3,-,TRBD1,TRBV28,TGTGCCAGCAGTACAGGACAGGACAACACAGATACGCAGTATTTT,CASSTGQDNTDTQYF
TRBJ1-1,-,-,TRBV28,TGTGCCAGCAGTTTGGGGCCCGGGCTCACTGAAGCTTTCTTT,CASSLGPGLTEAFF
TRBJ1-2,-,-,TRBV18,TGTGCCAGCTCCCCTATGGCGGATAACTATGGCTACACCTTC,CASSPMADNYGYTF
TRBJ1-5,-,TRBD1,TRBV4-2,TGTGCCAGCAGCCCCGAGGCACAGGGGAATCAGCCCCAGCATTTT,CASSPEAQGNQPQHF
TRBJ2-1,-,TRBD2,TRBV4-1,TGCGCCAGCAGCCGAGGGACTAGCGGGAGTAGGAGCAATGAGCAGTTCTTC,CASSRGTSGSRSNEQFF
TRBJ2-7,once,-,TRBV7-9,TGTGCCAGCAGCTCCCTACTTTACGAGCAGTACTTC,CASSSLLYEQYF
TRBJ2-7,-,-,TRBV5-1,TGCGCCAGCAGCTTGGACCAAATCGGCTCCTACGAGCAGTACTTC,CASSLDQIGSYEQYF
TRBJ2-3,-,-,TRBV30,TGTGCCTGGAGTAGGGGGTGGTCGACAGATACGCAGTATTTT,CAWSRGWSTDTQYF
TRBJ1-2,once,TRBD1,TRBV6-2/TRBV6-3,TGTGCCAGCAGTTCCCCGGGACAGGGGGGCTATGGCTACACCTTC,CASSSPGQGGYGYTF
TRBJ2-1,-,-,TRBV11-1,TGTGCCAGCAGCTTCAGCTCCTACAATGAGCAGTTCTTC,CASSFSSYNEQFF
TRBJ2-5,-,TRBD2,TRBV28,TGTGCCAGCACGCGTCCGGGACTACAAGAGACCCAGTACTTC,CASTRPGLQETQYF
TRBJ1-1,once,-,TRBV28,TGTGCCAGCAGACCGAAACAGAGGAACACTGAAGCTTTCTTT,CASRPKQRNTEAFF
TRBJ1-5,-,-,TRBV27,TGTGCCAGCAGTCATACCACCGGTAGCAATCAGCCCCAGCATTTT,CASSHTTGSNQPQHF
TRBJ1-1,-,-,TRBV13,TGTGCCAGCAGCTACTATGAGAACACTGAAGCTTTCTTT,CASSYYENTEAFF
TRBJ2-1,-,-,TRBV29-1,TGCAGCGTTGTCGACGGGAGAAACATTGGGGAGCAGTTCTTC,CSVVDGRNIGEQFF
TRBJ1-4,few,-,TRBV5-4,TGTGCCAGCAGCCCGGGGGGTACTAATGAAAAACTGTTTTTT,CASSPGGTNEKLFF
TRBJ1-5,few,-,TRBV19,TGTGCCAGCGGCCACAGGAGTAGCAATCAGCCCCAGCATTTT,CASGHRSSNQPQHF
TRBJ2-3,-,TRBD2,TRBV10-1,TGCGCCAGCAGCGAAGCGGGAGGGACAGATACGCAGTATTTT,CASSEAGGTDTQYF
TRBJ1-2,-,-,TRBV7-9,TGTGCCAGCAGCTTGGTGGAGGGCCTAGTGGGCTACACCTTC,CASSLVEGLVGYTF
TRBJ2-5,-,TRBD2,TRBV28,TGTGCCAGCAGTTCGCGTACTAGCGGGCATCTCAACTTC,CASSSRTSGHLNF
TRBJ2-3,-,-,TRBV5-6,TGTGCCAGCAGCTTTGGAGGGGGCGCTGGCACAGATACGCAGTATTTT,CASSFGGGAGTDTQYF
TRBJ2-1,once,TRBD2,TRBV28,TGTGCCAGCAAGCCCCTAAGACTAGCGGGAGGAGGTAGGCACAATGAGCAGTTCTTC,CASKPLRLAGGGRHNEQFF
TRBJ2-5,-,-,TRBV28,TGTGCCAGCAGTTTAGGGTTACTAGCCCAAGAGACCCAGTACTTC,CASSLGLLAQETQYF
TRBJ2-1,-,TRBD2,TRBV28,TGTGCCAGTAAAGCGGGAAGGTCCTACAATGAGCAGTTCTTC,CASKAGRSYNEQFF
TRBJ2-5,-,-,TRBV30,TGTGCCTGGAGTGCAACAGAAGCCCAAGAGACCCAGTACTTC,CAWSATEAQETQYF
TRBJ2-5,-,-,TRBV18,TGTGCCAGCTCAGCCGGGCAGGGTCAAGAGACCCAGTACTTC,CASSAGQGQETQYF
TRBJ2-5,-,TRBD2,TRBV24-1,TGTGCCACCAGTGAACGTCGGACTAGCGGCCAAGAGACCCAGTACTTC,CATSERRTSGQETQYF
TRBJ2-1,-,-,TRBV3-1/TRBV3-2,TGTGCCAGCCGTTCACTAGCCCCCTCCAATGAGCAGTTCTTC,CASRSLAPSNEQFF
TRBJ2-3,-,-,TRBV30,TGTGCCTGGGGTTCCCAGGGCCCAGATACGCAGTATTTT,CAWGSQGPDTQYF
TRBJ2-1,few,TRBD2,TRBV27,TGTGCCAGCAGTTCCCCGACTAGCGGATACAATGAGCAGTTCTTC,CASSSPTSGYNEQFF
TRBJ2-7,-,-,TRBV30,TGTGCCTGGAGCCTGGGGCAGAACTACGAGCAGTACTTC,CAWSLGQNYEQYF
TRBJ2-5,-,TRBD2,TRBV2,TGTGCCAGCAGTGGGACTAGCGGGGAAGAGACCCAGTACTTC,CASSGTSGEETQYF
TRBJ2-1,-,TRBD1,TRBV15,TGTGCCACCAGCAGAGGGGGACAGGGGACCTACAATGAGCAGTTCTTC,CATSRGGQGTYNEQFF
TRBJ1-6,-,-,TRBV28,TGTGCCAGCAGTTTGCGTCACAGGGTTTCACCCCTCCACTTT,CASSLRHRVSPLHF
TRBJ2-7,-,-,TRBV7-8,TGTGCCAGCAGCCGGACAGTTTCCTACGAGCAGTACTTC,CASSRTVSYEQYF